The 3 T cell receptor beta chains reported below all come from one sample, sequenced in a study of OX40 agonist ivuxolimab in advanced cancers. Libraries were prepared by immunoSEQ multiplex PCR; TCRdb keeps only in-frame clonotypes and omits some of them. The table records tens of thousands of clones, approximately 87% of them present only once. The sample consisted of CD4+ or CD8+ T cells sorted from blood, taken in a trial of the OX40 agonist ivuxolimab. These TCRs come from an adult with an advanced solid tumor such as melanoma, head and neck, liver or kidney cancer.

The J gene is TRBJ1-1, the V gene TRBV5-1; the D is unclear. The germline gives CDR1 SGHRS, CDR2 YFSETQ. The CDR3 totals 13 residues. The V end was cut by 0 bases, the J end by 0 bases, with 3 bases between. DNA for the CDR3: TGCGCCAGCAGCTTGGAGATGAACACTGAAGCTTTCTTT. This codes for CASSLEMNTEAFF.

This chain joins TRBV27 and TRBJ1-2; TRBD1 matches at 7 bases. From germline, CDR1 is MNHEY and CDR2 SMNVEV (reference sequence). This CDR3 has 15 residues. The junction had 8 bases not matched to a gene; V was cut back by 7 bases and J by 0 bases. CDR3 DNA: TGTGCCAGCAAAACTAAACAGGGGCCTAACTATGGCTACACCTTC. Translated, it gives CASKTKQGPNYGYTF.

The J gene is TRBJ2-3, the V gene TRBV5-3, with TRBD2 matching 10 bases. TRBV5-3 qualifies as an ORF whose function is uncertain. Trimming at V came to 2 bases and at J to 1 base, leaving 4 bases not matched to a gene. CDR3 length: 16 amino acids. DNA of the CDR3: TGTGCCAGAAGCTTCCAGCGGGAGGGTGGCACAGATACGCAGTATTTT. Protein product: CARSFQREGGTDTQYF.